A single sample is the source of the 3 T cell receptor beta chains below, sequenced in a study of T cells in Graves' hyperthyroidism and ophthalmopathy. Regions amplified from RNA transcripts were the TCR beta CDR3 regions. Researchers ran a first-round RT-PCR on the TCR CDR3 using the HTBI primer set. TCRdb independently ran MiXCR on the multiplex PCR reads; one entry per CDR3 protein. This table holds 490,000 or so distinct CDR3 sequences, around 16% found once. The specimen was blood. These receptor sequences come from a young woman with Graves' ophthalmopathy.

This clonotype occurred a few times. V usage is TRBV19 and J usage is TRBJ2-5; D is unclear. Per germline, CDR1 LNHDA and CDR2 SQIVND (reference sequence). The CDR3 is 12 amino acids. V gave up 3 bases and J gave up 10 bases, with 12 bases separating them. For the CDR3, the DNA is TGTGCCAGTAGTATGCACGTAGGTGTCCAGTACTTC. It is translated as CASSMHVGVQYF.

This clonotype occurred many times. The chain links TRBV20-1 to TRBJ2-2; D perhaps matches TRBD2 (6 bases). Trimming removed 5 bases from V and 3 bases from J, with 13 bases in between. Germline lookup yields CDR1 DFQATT and CDR2 SNEGSKA (reference sequence). The CDR3 runs to 14 residues. CDR3 sequence reads: CSAPRGSDTGELFF. The CDR3 bases are TGCAGTGCTCCTCGGGGGTCAGACACCGGGGAGCTGTTTTTT.

The table lists this clonotype with a few counts. The CDR3 DNA reads TGCGCCAGCAGCCAAGATCCGCGGGGGCTAGCGGAAAGCTCCTACAATGAGCAGTTCTTC. This encodes CASSQDPRGLAESSYNEQFF. This chain connects TRBV4-3 to TRBJ2-1; the D gene is possibly TRBD2 (7 bases). Deletions cut 0 bases from V and 0 bases from J, with 21 bases between. The germline gives CDR1 LGHNA, CDR2 YSLEER. The CDR3 length is 20 residues.